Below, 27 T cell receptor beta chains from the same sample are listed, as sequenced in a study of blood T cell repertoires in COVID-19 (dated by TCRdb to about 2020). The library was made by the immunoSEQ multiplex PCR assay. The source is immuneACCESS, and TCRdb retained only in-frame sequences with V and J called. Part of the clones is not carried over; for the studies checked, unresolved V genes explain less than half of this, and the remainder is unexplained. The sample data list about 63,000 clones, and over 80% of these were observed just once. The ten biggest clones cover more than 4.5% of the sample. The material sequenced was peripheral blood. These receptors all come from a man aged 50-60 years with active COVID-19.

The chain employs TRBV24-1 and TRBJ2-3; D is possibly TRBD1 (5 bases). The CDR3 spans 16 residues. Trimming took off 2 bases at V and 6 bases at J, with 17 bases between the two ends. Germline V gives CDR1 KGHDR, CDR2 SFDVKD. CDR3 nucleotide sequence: TGTGCCACCAGTGATTCACTCGGACACAAGGAGGATACGCAGTATTTT. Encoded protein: CATSDSLGHKEDTQYF.

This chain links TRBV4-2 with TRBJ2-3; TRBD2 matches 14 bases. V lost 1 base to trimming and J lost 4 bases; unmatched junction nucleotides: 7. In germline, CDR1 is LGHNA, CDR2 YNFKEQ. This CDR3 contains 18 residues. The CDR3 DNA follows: TGTGCCAGCAGCCAAGGGGGGACTAGCGGGAGTTGGGCAGATACGCAGTATTTT. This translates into CASSQGGTSGSWADTQYF.

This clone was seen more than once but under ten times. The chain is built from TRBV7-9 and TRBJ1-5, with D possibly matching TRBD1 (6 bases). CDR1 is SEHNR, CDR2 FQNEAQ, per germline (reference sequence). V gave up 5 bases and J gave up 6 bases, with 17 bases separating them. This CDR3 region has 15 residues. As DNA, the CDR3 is TGTGCCAGCAGCCAAGGGGGACGACGAGGTCAGCCCCAGCATTTT. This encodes CASSQGGRRGQPQHF.

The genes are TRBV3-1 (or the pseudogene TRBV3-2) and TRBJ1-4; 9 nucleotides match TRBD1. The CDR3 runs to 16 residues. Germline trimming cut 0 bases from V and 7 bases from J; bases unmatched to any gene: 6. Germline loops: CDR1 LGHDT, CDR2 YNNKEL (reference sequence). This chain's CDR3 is CASSQDAGQGSEKLFF. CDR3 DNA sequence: TGTGCCAGCAGCCAAGACGCGGGACAGGGAAGTGAAAAACTGTTTTTT.

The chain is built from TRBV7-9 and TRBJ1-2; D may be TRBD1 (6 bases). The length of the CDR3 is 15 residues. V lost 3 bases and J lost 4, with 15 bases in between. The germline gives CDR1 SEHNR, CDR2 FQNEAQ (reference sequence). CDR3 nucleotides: TGTGCCAGCAGCTTTGAACAGGGAGGGATCTATGGCTACACCTTC. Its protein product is CASSFEQGGIYGYTF.

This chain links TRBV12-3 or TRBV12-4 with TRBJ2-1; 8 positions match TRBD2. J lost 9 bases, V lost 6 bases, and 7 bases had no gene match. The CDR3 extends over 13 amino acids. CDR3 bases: TGTGCCAGCAGGGGGAATAGCGGGATTGAGCAGTTCTTC. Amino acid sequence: CASRGNSGIEQFF.

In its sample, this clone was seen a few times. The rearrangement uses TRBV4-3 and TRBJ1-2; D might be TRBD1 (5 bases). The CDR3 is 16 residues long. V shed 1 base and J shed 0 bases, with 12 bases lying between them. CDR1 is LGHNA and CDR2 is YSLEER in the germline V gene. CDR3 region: CASSQAPETANYGYTF. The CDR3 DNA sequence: TGCGCCAGCAGCCAAGCTCCCGAGACAGCTAACTATGGCTACACCTTC.

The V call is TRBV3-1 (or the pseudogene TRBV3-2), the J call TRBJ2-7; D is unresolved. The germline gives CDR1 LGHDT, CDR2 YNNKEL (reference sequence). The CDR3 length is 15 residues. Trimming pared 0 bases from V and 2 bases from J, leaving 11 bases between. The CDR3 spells CASSQDNSSPYEQYF. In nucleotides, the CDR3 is TGTGCCAGCAGCCAAGATAACAGCAGCCCCTACGAGCAGTACTTC.

The CDR3 nucleotides read TGTGCCAGCAGTTGGGACAGACAGTTACGTGGAATCGAGCAGTACTTC. It specifies CASSWDRQLRGIEQYF. The chain has TRBV28 and TRBJ2-7, with 7 bases lining up with TRBD1. V was clipped by 4 bases and J by 6 bases; unmatched bases: 15. The CDR3 has 16 residues. CDR1 and CDR2 from the germline V gene are MDHEN and SYDVKM.

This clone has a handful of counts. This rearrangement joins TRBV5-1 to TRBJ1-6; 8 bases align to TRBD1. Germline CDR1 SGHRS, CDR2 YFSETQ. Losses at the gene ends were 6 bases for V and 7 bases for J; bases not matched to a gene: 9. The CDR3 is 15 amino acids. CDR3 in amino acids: CASNSGGTGNSPLHF. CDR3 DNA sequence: TGCGCCAGCAATTCCGGAGGGACAGGCAATTCACCCCTCCACTTT.

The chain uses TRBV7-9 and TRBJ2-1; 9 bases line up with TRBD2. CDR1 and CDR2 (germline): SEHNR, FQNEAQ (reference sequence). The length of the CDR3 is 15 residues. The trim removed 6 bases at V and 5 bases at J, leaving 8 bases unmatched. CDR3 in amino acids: CASRSSSGKHNEQFF. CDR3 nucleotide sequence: TGTGCCAGCAGATCTTCTAGCGGGAAACACAATGAGCAGTTCTTC.

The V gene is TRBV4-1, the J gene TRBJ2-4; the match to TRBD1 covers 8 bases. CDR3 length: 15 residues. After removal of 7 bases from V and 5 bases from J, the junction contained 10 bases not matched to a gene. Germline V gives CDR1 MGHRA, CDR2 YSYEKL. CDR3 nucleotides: TGCGCCAGCAACTTACCAGAGGACAGGGAAAACATTCAGTACTTC. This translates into CASNLPEDRENIQYF.

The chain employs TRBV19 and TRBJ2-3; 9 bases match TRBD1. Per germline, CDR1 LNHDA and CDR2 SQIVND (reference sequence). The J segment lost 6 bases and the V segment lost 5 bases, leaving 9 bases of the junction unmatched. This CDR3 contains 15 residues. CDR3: CASSSRDRVADTQYF. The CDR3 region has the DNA TGTGCCAGTAGTTCCCGGGACAGGGTAGCCGATACGCAGTATTTT.

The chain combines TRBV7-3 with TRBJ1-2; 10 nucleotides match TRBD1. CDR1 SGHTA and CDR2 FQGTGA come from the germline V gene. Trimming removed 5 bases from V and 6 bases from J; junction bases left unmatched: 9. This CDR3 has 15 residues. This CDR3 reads CASSPDGQGGNGYTF. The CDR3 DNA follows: TGTGCCAGCAGCCCCGACGGACAGGGGGGGAATGGCTACACCTTC.

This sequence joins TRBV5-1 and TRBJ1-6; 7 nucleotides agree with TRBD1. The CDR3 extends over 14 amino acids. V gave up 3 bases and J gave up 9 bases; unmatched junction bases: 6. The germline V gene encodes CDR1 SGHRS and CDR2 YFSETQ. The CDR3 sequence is CASSSTGRRSPLHF. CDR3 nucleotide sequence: TGCGCCAGCAGCTCGACAGGGAGACGTTCACCCCTCCACTTT.

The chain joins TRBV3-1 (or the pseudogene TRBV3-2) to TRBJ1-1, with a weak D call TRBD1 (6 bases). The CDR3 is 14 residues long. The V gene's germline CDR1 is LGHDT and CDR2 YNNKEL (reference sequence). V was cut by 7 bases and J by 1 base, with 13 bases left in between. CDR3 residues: CASTHTGRNTEAFF. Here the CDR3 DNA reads TGTGCCAGCACACACACAGGGAGGAACACTGAAGCTTTCTTT.

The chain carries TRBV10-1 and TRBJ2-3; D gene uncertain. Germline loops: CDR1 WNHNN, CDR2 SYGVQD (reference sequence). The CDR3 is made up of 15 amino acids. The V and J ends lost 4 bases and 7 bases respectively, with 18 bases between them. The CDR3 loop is CASSADLLGTNTQYF. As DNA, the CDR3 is TGCGCCAGCAGTGCAGACCTCCTAGGAACGAATACGCAGTATTTT.

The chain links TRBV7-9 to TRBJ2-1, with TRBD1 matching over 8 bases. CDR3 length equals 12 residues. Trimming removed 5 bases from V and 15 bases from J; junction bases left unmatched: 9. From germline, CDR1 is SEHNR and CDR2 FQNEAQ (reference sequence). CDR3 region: CASSPTTGVLFF. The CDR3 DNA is TGTGCCAGCAGCCCGACGACAGGGGTTCTGTTCTTC. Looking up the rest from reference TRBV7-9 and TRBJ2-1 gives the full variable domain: DTGVSQNPRHKITKRGQNVTFRCDPISEHNRLYWYRQTLGQGPEFLTYFQNEAQLEKSRLLSDRFSAERPKGSFSTLEIQRTEQGDSAMYLCASSPTTGVLFFGPGTRLTVL.

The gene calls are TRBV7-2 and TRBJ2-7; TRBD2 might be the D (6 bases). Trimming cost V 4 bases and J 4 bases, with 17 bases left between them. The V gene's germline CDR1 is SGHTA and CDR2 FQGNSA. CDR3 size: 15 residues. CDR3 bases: TGTGCCAGCAGCTCCTGGGGACTCGCAGGTTACGAGCAGTACTTC. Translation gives CASSSWGLAGYEQYF.

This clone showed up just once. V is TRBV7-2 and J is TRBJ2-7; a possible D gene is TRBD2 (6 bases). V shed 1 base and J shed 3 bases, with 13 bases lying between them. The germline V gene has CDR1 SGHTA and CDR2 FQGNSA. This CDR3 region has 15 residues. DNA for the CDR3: TGTGCCAGCAGCTTAGAGGCGGGGACGATCTACGAGCAGTACTTC. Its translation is CASSLEAGTIYEQYF. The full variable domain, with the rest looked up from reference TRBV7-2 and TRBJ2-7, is GAGVSQSPSNKVTEKGKDVELRCDPISGHTALYWYRQSLGQGLEFLIYFQGNSAPDKSGLPSDRFSAERTGGSVSTLTIQRTQQEDSAVYLCASSLEAGTIYEQYFGPGTRLTVT.

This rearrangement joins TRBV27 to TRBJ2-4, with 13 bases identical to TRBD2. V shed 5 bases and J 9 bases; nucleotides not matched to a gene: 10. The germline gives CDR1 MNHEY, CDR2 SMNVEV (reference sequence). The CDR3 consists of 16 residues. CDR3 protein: CASSPDRTSGSGIQYF. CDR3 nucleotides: TGTGCCAGCAGTCCCGACAGGACTAGCGGGAGTGGCATTCAGTACTTC.

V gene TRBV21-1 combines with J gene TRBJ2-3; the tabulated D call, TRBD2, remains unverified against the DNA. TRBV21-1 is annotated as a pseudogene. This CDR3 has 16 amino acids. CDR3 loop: CASSKTSAARWDTQYF. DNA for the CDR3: TGTGCCAGCAGCAAAACCTCGGCCGCTAGATGGGATACGCAGTATTTT.

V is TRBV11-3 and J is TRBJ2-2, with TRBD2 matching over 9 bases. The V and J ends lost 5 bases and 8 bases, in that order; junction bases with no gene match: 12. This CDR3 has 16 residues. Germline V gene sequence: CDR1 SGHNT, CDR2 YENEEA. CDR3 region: CASSTRLADIVGELFF. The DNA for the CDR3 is TGTGCCAGCAGCACGAGACTAGCGGATATTGTGGGGGAGCTGTTTTTT.

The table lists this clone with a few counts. The CDR3 reads CASRGTSGSHEQYF. CDR3 in DNA: TGTGCCAGCAGAGGGACTAGCGGGAGTCACGAGCAGTACTTC. The genes are TRBV6-6 and TRBJ2-7; 14 nucleotides agree with TRBD2. The CDR3 runs 14 residues. Unmatched junction bases numbered 3, after V lost 6 bases and J lost 5 bases. The V gene's germline CDR1 is MNHNY and CDR2 SVGAGI (reference sequence).

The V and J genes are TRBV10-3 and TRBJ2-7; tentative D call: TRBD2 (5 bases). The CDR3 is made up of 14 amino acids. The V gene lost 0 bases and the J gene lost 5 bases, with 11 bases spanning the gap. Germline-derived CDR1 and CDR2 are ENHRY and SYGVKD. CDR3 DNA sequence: TGTGCCATCAGTGAGTCGGAGGAGGAGGACGAGCAGTACTTC. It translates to CAISESEEEDEQYF.

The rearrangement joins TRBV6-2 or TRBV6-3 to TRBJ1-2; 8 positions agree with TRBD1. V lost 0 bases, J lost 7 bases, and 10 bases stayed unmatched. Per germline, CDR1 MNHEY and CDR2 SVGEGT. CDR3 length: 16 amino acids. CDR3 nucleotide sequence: TGTGCCAGCAGTTACTCTTCAGGGGGCAATAGTCCTGGCTACACCTTC. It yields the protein CASSYSSGGNSPGYTF.

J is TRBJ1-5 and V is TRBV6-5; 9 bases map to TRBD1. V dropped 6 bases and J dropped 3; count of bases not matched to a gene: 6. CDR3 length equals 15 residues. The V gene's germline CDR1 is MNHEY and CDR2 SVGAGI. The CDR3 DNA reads TGTGCCAGCAGGCCCGGGACAGGGCTCAATCAGCCCCAGCATTTT. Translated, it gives CASRPGTGLNQPQHF.